Following are 7 T cell receptor beta chains from one sample sequenced in a study of blood T cell repertoires in COVID-19. The data were produced by immunoSEQ multiplex PCR, yet TCRdb's version contains in-frame clones alone and is incomplete. The sample includes more than 150,000 clones, about 88% of them seen just once. The sequenced material came from peripheral blood. The receptors originated from a man aged 25 to 40 with active or convalescent COVID-19.

This rearrangement joins TRBV30 to TRBJ1-1; TRBD1 agrees at 7 bases. Trimming took 0 bases from V and 0 from J; bases not matched to a gene: 13. The CDR3 has 18 residues. Germline V CDR1 and CDR2: GTSNPN, SVGIG (reference sequence). The CDR3 DNA sequence: TGTGCCTGGAGTGTACCCGCAAACAGGGGAGGAATGAACACTGAAGCTTTCTTT. It translates to CAWSVPANRGGMNTEAFF.

This sequence joins TRBV6-1 and TRBJ2-7; D perhaps matches TRBD2 (6 bases). The CDR3 runs to 13 residues. Germline V gene sequence: CDR1 MNHNS, CDR2 SASEGT. V was shortened by 2 bases and J by 3 bases, with 8 bases between the two germline ends. CDR3 residues: CASSEHGGYEQYV. The CDR3 coding sequence is TGTGCCAGCAGTGAACACGGGGGCTACGAGCAGTACGTC.

This clone was detected only once. This chain joins TRBV13 and TRBJ1-4; TRBD1 is a possible D gene (6 bases). Trimming removed 5 bases at V and 2 bases at J, with 15 bases between. The CDR3 has 16 residues. Germline CDR1 PRHDT, CDR2 FYEKMQ (reference sequence). CDR3 bases: TGTGCCAGCAGCCACCCAGGACAGAGCACTAATGAAAAACTGTTTTTT. It specifies CASSHPGQSTNEKLFF.

The chain links TRBV19 to TRBJ1-6; D might be TRBD1 (6 bases). The CDR3 length is 18 residues. Trimming took off 8 bases at V and 0 bases at J, with 20 bases between the two ends. Germline assignment: CDR1 LNHDA and CDR2 SQIVND (reference sequence). The CDR3 region has the DNA TGTGCCAGTTCAAGAACAGGGTCACTTGGCTCCTATAATTCACCCCTCCACTTT. As protein: CASSRTGSLGSYNSPLHF.

The rearrangement uses TRBV4-1 and TRBJ1-1; 9 nucleotides agree with TRBD1. The J segment lost 4 bases and the V segment lost 5 bases, leaving 5 bases of the junction unmatched. CDR3 length: 14 amino acids. From germline, CDR1 is MGHRA and CDR2 YSYEKL. CDR3 loop: CASSVTGGRTEAFF. CDR3 nucleotide sequence: TGCGCCAGCAGCGTCACAGGGGGCCGCACTGAAGCTTTCTTT.

The rearrangement uses TRBV30 and TRBJ1-5, with D possibly matching TRBD1 (5 bases). V was shortened by 3 bases and J by 7 bases, with 22 bases between the two germline ends. The CDR3 has 16 amino acids. Germline V gene lookup returns CDR1 GTSNPN and CDR2 SVGIG (reference sequence). CDR3 residues: CAWSTGSLGARQPQHF. The CDR3 nucleotides read TGTGCCTGGAGCACCGGGTCATTAGGGGCGAGACAGCCCCAGCATTTT.

A few counts support this clone. This chain joins TRBV6-5 and TRBJ1-2; the match to TRBD1 covers 7 bases. CDR3 length: 14 amino acids. V dropped 7 bases and J dropped 4; count of bases not matched to a gene: 9. Germline V CDR1 and CDR2: MNHEY, SVGAGI. The CDR3, as DNA: TGTGCCAGCAAAAAGACAGGGTTGGGCTATGGCTACACCTTC. It encodes CASKKTGLGYGYTF.